This record concerns one T cell receptor (beta chain) sequence. Method: immunoSEQ multiplex PCR; TCRdb's copy keeps in-frame clones and lacks some. The table includes hundreds of thousands of clones, 75% to 90% detected once. The CDR3 spans 18 residues. CDR1 and CDR2 (germline): MNHEY, SVGEGT. Germline trimming cut 2 bases from V and 4 bases from J; bases unmatched to any gene: 10. This record belongs to a study of blood T cell repertoires in COVID-19. About the study: Samples came from the United States, Italy and Spain, spanning acute and convalescent COVID-19.

Participant age was about 18 to 89 years, and participants resided in 24 US areas. Clinical histories supplied by participants themselves formed the basis of cohort assignment. This TCR derives from a man between 25 and 39 years old who had recovered from COVID-19. Sequencing input: PBMCs or T cells enriched from blood (not recorded which). The chain uses TRBV6-2 or TRBV6-3 and TRBJ2-3; TRBD2 agrees at 12 bases. CDR3 nucleotides: TGTGCCAGCAGTTACCCCCGGACTAGCGGGGCCTTCCCAGATACGCAGTATTTT. Translation: CASSYPRTSGAFPDTQYF.